This T cell receptor (beta chain) was found in a study of blood T cell repertoires in COVID-19. Turning to the study itself: T cells, B-cell-depleted T cells, or PBMCs supplied cDNA or gDNA.

Authors' methods: Amplification from reference gene primers served as the basis for estimated nucleated cell counts. Method: immunoSEQ multiplex PCR; TCRdb's copy keeps in-frame clones and lacks some. That table supplies the V and J calls and clone size; D and trimming were determined from the DNA. This sample has approximately 200,000 clones, with around 90% found just once. In this sample, this clone turned up once. CDR1 is SEHNR and CDR2 is FQNEAQ in the germline V gene (reference sequence). V lost 5 bases and J lost 7, with 11 bases in between. There are 12 residues in the CDR3. The chain uses TRBV7-9 and TRBJ1-1; D not resolved. This TCR came from a woman aged 25 to 39 who had recovered from COVID-19. The sequenced sample consisted of PBMCs or T cells enriched from blood (not recorded which). The CDR3 loop is CASSPLLFEAFF. DNA for the CDR3: TGTGCCAGCAGCCCACTTCTATTTGAAGCTTTCTTT. The full variable domain, rest sourced from reference TRBV7-9 and TRBJ1-1, is DTGVSQNPRHKITKRGQNVTFRCDPISEHNRLYWYRQTLGQGPEFLTYFQNEAQLEKSRLLSDRFSAERPKGSFSTLEIQRTEQGDSAMYLCASSPLLFEAFFGQGTRLTVV.